This T cell receptor (beta chain) was recorded in a study of cytomegalovirus exposure and HLA in healthy donors. PCR amplification relied on 60 Vbeta primers (plus 13 Jbeta primers). The table came from immunoSEQ multiplex PCR; TCRdb's copy has only in-frame clones and leaves some out. The table includes 170,000 or so clones, around 80% detected once. On this clone itself: Its antigen is not identified.

CDR3 length equals 14 residues. V lost 5 bases to trimming and J lost 10 bases; unmatched junction nucleotides: 6. Per the germline V gene, CDR1 is LNHDA and CDR2 is SQIVND (reference sequence). Study-level findings and limits: What a later analysis reportedly showed was that an Asian-associated ancestry cluster had fewer N-insertions than the 666-donor mean. CMV serostatus was the only recorded immune exposure for donors.

V is TRBV19 and J is TRBJ2-1; TRBD2 matches 12 bases. Sequenced: PBMCs. The TCR was taken from a male donor in good health and CMV-seropositive. Written as DNA, the CDR3 is TGTGCCAGTAGTCCGACTAGCGGGAGAGGCGAGCAGTTCTTC. It translates to CASSPTSGRGEQFF. The full variable domain, rest sourced from reference TRBV19 and TRBJ2-1, is DGGITQSPKYLFRKEGQNVTLSCEQNLNHDAMYWYRQDPGQGLRLIYYSQIVNDFQKGDIAEGYSVSREKKESFPLTVTSAQKNPTAFYLCASSPTSGRGEQFFGPGTRLTVL.